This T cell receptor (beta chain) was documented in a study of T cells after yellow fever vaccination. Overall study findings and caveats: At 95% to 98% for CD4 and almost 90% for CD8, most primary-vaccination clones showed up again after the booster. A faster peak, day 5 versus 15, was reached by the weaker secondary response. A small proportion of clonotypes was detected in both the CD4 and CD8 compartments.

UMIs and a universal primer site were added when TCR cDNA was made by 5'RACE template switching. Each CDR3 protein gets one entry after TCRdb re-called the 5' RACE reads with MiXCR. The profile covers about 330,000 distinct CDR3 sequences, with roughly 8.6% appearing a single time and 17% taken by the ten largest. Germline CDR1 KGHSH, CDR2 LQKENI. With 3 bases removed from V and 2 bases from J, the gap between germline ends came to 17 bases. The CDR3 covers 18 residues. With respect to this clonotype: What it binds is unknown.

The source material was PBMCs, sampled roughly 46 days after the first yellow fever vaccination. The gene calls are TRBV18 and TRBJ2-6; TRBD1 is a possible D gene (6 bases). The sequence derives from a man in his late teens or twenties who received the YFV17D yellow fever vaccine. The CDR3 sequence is CASSPALRGSAGANVLTF. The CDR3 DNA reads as TGTGCCAGCTCACCTGCGCTCAGGGGTAGCGCTGGGGCCAACGTCCTGACTTTC.